This TCR beta chain was identified in a study of cytomegalovirus exposure and HLA in healthy donors. Study-wide points: As a later analysis showed, a missense DCLRE1C variant was linked to trimming of TCR beta V- and J-genes. Presence/absence analyses treated sequencing depth as roughly uniform across donors.

It was with 60 Vbeta and 13 Jbeta primers that the PCR ran. The repertoire was sequenced with immunoSEQ multiplex PCR; TCRdb's copy has only in-frame clones and lacks some. The profile shows some 120,000 clones, approximately 80% of them singletons. This clone was seen a handful of times. The antigen remains unidentified. Per germline, CDR1 MNHNS and CDR2 SASEGT. V lost 0 bases to trimming and J lost 4 bases, with 9 bases between them. The CDR3 is 14 amino acids. The sequence derives from a man in his forties in good health and CMV-seronegative. The J gene is TRBJ1-2, the V gene TRBV6-1, with D unclear. The source material was PBMCs. CDR3 DNA: TGTGCCAGCAGTGAAGCAGCGGGTCGCTATGGCTACACCTTC. Its protein is CASSEAAGRYGYTF.